Below, one TCR beta chain is given with its context. This sample was taken from a study of long-term antiretroviral therapy in people with HIV. Study summary: Initial samples were collected about a decade before the 2015 immediate-ART recommendation.

All donors provided no fewer than one pre-ART and no fewer than two post-ART PBMC samples. Before DNA extraction, roughly 0.95-10 million cryopreserved PBMC were held in the samples. The length of the CDR3 is 16 residues. Germline lookup yields CDR1 MNHEY and CDR2 SVGAGI. J lost 3 bases, V lost 0 bases, and 4 bases had no gene match. Version v3.0 of the immunoSEQ assay was performed at survey level. Per-sample targets for sequencing were about 35,000-55,000 T-cell genomes. The protocol was immunoSEQ multiplex PCR, while the TCRdb copy is restricted to in-frame clones and leaves out a portion. This table holds tens of thousands of clones, roughly 87% found once.

The TCR originated in a woman in her 30s with HIV. Sequencing used unsorted PBMCs, obtained 1.1 years before starting antiretroviral therapy. This chain connects TRBV6-5 to TRBJ2-5; 10 bases map to TRBD1. The CDR3 spells CASSYSMGTGEETQYF. As DNA, the CDR3 is TGTGCCAGCAGTTACTCGATGGGGACAGGGGAAGAGACCCAGTACTTC.